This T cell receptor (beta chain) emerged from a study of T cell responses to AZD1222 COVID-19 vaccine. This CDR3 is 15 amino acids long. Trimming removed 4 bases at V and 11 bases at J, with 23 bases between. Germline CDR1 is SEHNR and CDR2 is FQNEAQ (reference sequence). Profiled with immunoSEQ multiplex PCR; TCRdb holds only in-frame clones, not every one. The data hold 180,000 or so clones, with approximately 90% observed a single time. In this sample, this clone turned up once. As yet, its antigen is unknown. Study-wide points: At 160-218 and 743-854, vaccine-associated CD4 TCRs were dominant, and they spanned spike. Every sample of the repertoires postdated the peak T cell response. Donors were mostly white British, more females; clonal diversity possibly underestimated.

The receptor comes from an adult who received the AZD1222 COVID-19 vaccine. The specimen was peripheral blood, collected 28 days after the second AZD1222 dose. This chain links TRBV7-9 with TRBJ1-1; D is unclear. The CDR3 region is CASSSVGRRNNYAFF. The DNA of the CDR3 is TGTGCCAGCAGCTCCGTCGGACGGAGGAACAATTACGCTTTCTTT.